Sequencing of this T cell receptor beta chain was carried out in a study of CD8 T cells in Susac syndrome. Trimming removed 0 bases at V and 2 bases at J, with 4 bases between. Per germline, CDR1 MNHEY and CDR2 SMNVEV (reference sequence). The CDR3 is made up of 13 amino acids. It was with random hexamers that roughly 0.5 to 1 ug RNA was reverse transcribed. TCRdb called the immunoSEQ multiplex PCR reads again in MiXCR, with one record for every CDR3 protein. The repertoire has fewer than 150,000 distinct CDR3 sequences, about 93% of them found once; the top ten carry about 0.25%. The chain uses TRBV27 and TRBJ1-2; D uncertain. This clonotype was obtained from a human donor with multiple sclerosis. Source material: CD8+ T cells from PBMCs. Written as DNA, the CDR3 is TGTGCCAGCAGTTTATCGAGGAACTATGGCTACACCTTC. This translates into CASSLSRNYGYTF.